Shown below are 28 T cell receptor beta chains from a single sample sequenced in a study of blood T cell repertoires in COVID-19 (dated by TCRdb to 2019 to 2021). The library was obtained by the immunoSEQ multiplex PCR assay. In TCRdb, the immuneACCESS table is reduced to in-frame sequences with V and J assigned. These tables do not hold every clone; where another copy was compared, an unresolved V gene accounts for under half, and the others remain unexplained. The sample yields 140,000 to 150,000 clones; about 80% were counted once. The ten largest clones capture roughly 3.6% of the sample. Sequencing was done on a sample of peripheral blood. The origin of the receptors is a man between 65 and 79 years old who had recovered from COVID-19.

In this sample, this clone turned up many times. This sequence joins TRBV18 and TRBJ2-1; 10 bases are shared with TRBD2. Germline-derived CDR1 and CDR2 are KGHSH and LQKENI. J gave up 8 bases and V 1 base, and 8 bases lay outside the gene matches. The CDR3 covers 16 residues. The CDR3 DNA reads as TGTGCCAGCTCACCACAGCTAGCGGGAGAGAGCGATGAGCAGTTCTTC. Its translation is CASSPQLAGESDEQFF.

The V gene is TRBV27, the J gene TRBJ1-2; perhaps TRBD1 as D (6 bases). This CDR3 region has 14 residues. CDR1 MNHEY and CDR2 SMNVEV come from the germline V gene (reference sequence). Trimming left V 7 bases short and J 6 bases short, with 18 bases between. CDR3 in amino acids: CASTSIGGAHGYTF. The CDR3 region has the DNA TGTGCCAGCACCTCCATCGGGGGGGCGCATGGCTACACCTTC.

This sequence joins TRBV4-1 and TRBJ1-2, with D perhaps matching TRBD1 (5 bases). This CDR3 comprises 14 residues. Germline assignment: CDR1 MGHRA and CDR2 YSYEKL. Trimming cost V 0 bases and J 7 bases, with 12 bases left between them. CDR3 loop: CASSQDWGVRGYTF. CDR3 sequence (DNA): TGCGCCAGCAGCCAAGATTGGGGGGTTCGTGGCTACACCTTC.

The rearrangement links TRBV27 to TRBJ2-2; 7 nucleotides line up with TRBD2. Per germline, CDR1 MNHEY and CDR2 SMNVEV (reference sequence). This CDR3 comprises 13 residues. Trimming cost V 4 bases and J 6 bases; bases outside gene matches: 2. The CDR3 DNA follows: TGTGCCAGCAGTTGGGGAGGGGCCGGGGAGCTGTTTTTT. Protein sequence: CASSWGGAGELFF.

This clone came up a few times. The chain employs TRBV4-1 and TRBJ2-7; 7 bases agree with TRBD2. Per germline, CDR1 MGHRA and CDR2 YSYEKL. The CDR3 extends over 17 amino acids. J was trimmed by 0 bases and V by 4 bases; bases with no gene match: 12. CDR3 DNA: TGCGCCAGCAGCCCGCACACCCGGCGGGGGAGCTCCTACGAGCAGTACTTC. This gives the protein CASSPHTRRGSSYEQYF.

The chain couples TRBV6-6 to TRBJ1-2; D is ambiguous. CDR3 length: 14 residues. Germline V gene lookup returns CDR1 MNHNY and CDR2 SVGAGI (reference sequence). With 6 bases removed from V and 4 bases from J, the gap between germline ends came to 15 bases. This CDR3 is CASRDDWGVYGYTF. The CDR3 region has the DNA TGTGCCAGCAGGGACGACTGGGGAGTCTATGGCTACACCTTC.

This clone was counted between two and nine times. The rearrangement uses TRBV30 and TRBJ2-7, with a possible D match to TRBD2 (6 bases). V dropped 0 bases and J dropped 9 bases, with 9 bases sitting between them. CDR3 size: 11 residues. Per the germline V gene, CDR1 is GTSNPN and CDR2 is SVGIG (reference sequence). As DNA, the CDR3 is TGTGCCTGGAGTGTAGGAGGGCGGCAGTACTTC. Residues: CAWSVGGRQYF. Variable domain in full (rest from reference TRBV30 and TRBJ2-7): SQTIHQWPATLVQPVGSPLSLECTVEGTSNPNLYWYRQAAGRGLQLLFYSVGIGQISSEVPQNLSASRPQDRQFILSSKKLLLSDSGFYLCAWSVGGRQYFGPGTRLTVT.

This rearrangement joins TRBV6-5 to TRBJ2-1, with D possibly matching TRBD2 (6 bases). Germline CDR1 is MNHEY and CDR2 is SVGAGI. The CDR3 contains 14 residues. Trimming removed 5 bases at V and 7 bases at J, with 15 bases between. The CDR3 sequence: CASSPRGMVNEQFF. CDR3 in DNA: TGTGCCAGCAGTCCCCGGGGGATGGTAAATGAGCAGTTCTTC.

This clone was recorded a few times. The chain carries TRBV11-2 and TRBJ1-1, with a tentative D call TRBD1 (6 bases). V shed 4 bases and J shed 10 bases, with 13 bases lying between them. This CDR3 has 12 amino acids. The V gene's germline CDR1 is SGHAT and CDR2 FQNNGV. This CDR3 reads CASSSYRVGAFF. The DNA for the CDR3 is TGTGCCAGCAGCTCATACAGGGTGGGAGCTTTCTTT. Combining the CDR3 with reference TRBV11-2 and TRBJ1-1 gives the whole variable domain EAGVAQSPRYKIIEKRQSVAFWCNPISGHATLYWYQQILGQGPKLLIQFQNNGVVDDSQLPKDRFSAERLKGVDSTLKIQPAKLEDSAVYLCASSSYRVGAFFGQGTRLTVV.

The V call is TRBV5-6, the J call TRBJ2-7; 9 nucleotides agree with TRBD1. V lost 0 bases and J lost 0; bases outside the gene matches: 4. Germline V CDR1 and CDR2: SGHDT, YYEEEE. CDR3 size: 16 residues. The CDR3 DNA follows: TGTGCCAGCAGCTTGGGGGACAGGGCCAGCTCCTACGAGCAGTACTTC. Protein product: CASSLGDRASSYEQYF.

The chain joins TRBV4-1 to TRBJ2-7, with 8 bases matching TRBD2. The V gene's germline CDR1 is MGHRA and CDR2 YSYEKL. The ends lost 2 bases at V and 3 bases at J; junction bases unmatched: 9. This CDR3 comprises 16 residues. Here the CDR3 reads CASSQKHSGTNYEQYF. CDR3 in DNA: TGCGCCAGCAGCCAAAAACATAGCGGGACAAACTACGAGCAGTACTTC.

The chain has TRBV14 and TRBJ1-2, with D maybe TRBD1 (5 bases). CDR3 length: 15 amino acids. V shed 3 bases and J shed 6 bases, with 17 bases lying between them. Germline values: CDR1 SGHDN, CDR2 FVKESK. The CDR3 DNA sequence: TGTGCCAGCAGCCAGGGGGGAAGCGTTTTCCATGGCTACACCTTC. Its protein is CASSQGGSVFHGYTF.

V and J are TRBV3-1 (or the pseudogene TRBV3-2) and TRBJ2-5; 12 bases fit TRBD2. The CDR3 has 17 amino acids. Germline V lookup: CDR1 LGHDT, CDR2 YNNKEL (reference sequence). Trimming at V came to 1 base and at J to 1 base, leaving 4 bases not matched to a gene. CDR3 in DNA: TGTGCCAGCAGCCAAGGTACTAGCGGGAGGTTCCAAGAGACCCAGTACTTC. Its translation: CASSQGTSGRFQETQYF.

The V gene is TRBV11-2, the J gene TRBJ2-7; 9 nucleotides align to TRBD1. The CDR3 runs to 14 residues. Germline loops: CDR1 SGHAT, CDR2 FQNNGV. J gave up 1 base and V 6 bases, and 4 bases lay outside the gene matches. As DNA, the CDR3 is TGTGCCAGCAGGGTGGACAGGGGATCCTACGAGCAGTACTTC. Translating it yields CASRVDRGSYEQYF. The variable domain in full, with the rest retrieved from reference TRBV11-2 and TRBJ2-7, is EAGVAQSPRYKIIEKRQSVAFWCNPISGHATLYWYQQILGQGPKLLIQFQNNGVVDDSQLPKDRFSAERLKGVDSTLKIQPAKLEDSAVYLCASRVDRGSYEQYFGPGTRLTVT.

This sequence joins TRBV19 and TRBJ2-5, with a tentative D call TRBD1 (5 bases). Deletions cut 5 bases from V and 7 bases from J, with 17 bases between. The CDR3 runs to 14 residues. The germline V gene has CDR1 LNHDA and CDR2 SQIVND (reference sequence). DNA for the CDR3: TGTGCCAGTAGTGTCATATTGGACCAGGGGACCCAGTACTTC. This sequence encodes CASSVILDQGTQYF.

The J gene is TRBJ1-2, the V gene TRBV3-1 (or the pseudogene TRBV3-2), with TRBD1 matching over 9 bases. J gave up 4 bases and V 4 bases, and 7 bases lay outside the gene matches. Germline assignment: CDR1 LGHDT and CDR2 YNNKEL (reference sequence). This CDR3 is built from 15 residues. In nucleotides, the CDR3 is TGTGCCAGCAGCCGAGGGATGACAGGGGGCTATGGCTACACCTTC. This translates into CASSRGMTGGYGYTF.

The V gene is TRBV9, the J gene TRBJ1-4, with 7 bases aligning to TRBD1. The CDR3 is 18 amino acids. The germline V gene has CDR1 SGDLS and CDR2 YYNGEE. Germline trimming cut 0 bases from V and 5 bases from J; bases unmatched to any gene: 13. The CDR3, as DNA: TGTGCCAGCAGCGTAGAACCTCAATTAACAGGGGCAAATGAAAAACTGTTTTTT. Residues: CASSVEPQLTGANEKLFF.

The V call is TRBV27, the J call TRBJ2-3; D is perhaps TRBD2 (7 bases). CDR1 and CDR2 (germline): MNHEY, SMNVEV (reference sequence). V was pared by 2 bases and J by 6 bases, with 18 bases between. This CDR3 spans 16 amino acids. The CDR3 DNA reads as TGTGCCAGCAGTTTAAGGGGGGGGCTGGTATCGGATACGCAGTATTTT. As protein: CASSLRGGLVSDTQYF.

The CDR3 here is CASSRGFGYGYTF. The CDR3 DNA reads TGTGCCAGCAGCCGGGGATTCGGGTATGGCTACACCTTC. V is TRBV6-5 and J is TRBJ1-2; D unclear. This CDR3 is built from 13 residues. Per germline, CDR1 MNHEY and CDR2 SVGAGI. Trimming shortened V by 6 bases and J by 5 bases, and 13 bases separated the two germline ends.

This sequence joins TRBV30 and TRBJ2-1; 7 bases agree with TRBD1. The CDR3 length is 11 residues. Trimming took 5 bases from V and 10 from J; bases not matched to a gene: 5. Looked up from germline, CDR1 is GTSNPN and CDR2 is SVGIG (reference sequence). CDR3 residues: CAWAGQAEQFF. The DNA for the CDR3 is TGTGCCTGGGCTGGACAGGCCGAGCAGTTCTTC.

The V and J genes are TRBV5-1 and TRBJ2-4; 11 bases are shared with TRBD1. The CDR3 covers 14 residues. CDR1 is SGHRS, CDR2 YFSETQ, per germline. With V trimmed by 0 bases and J by 7 bases, 0 bases remained unmatched. The CDR3 sequence is CASSLGTGGNIQYF. Written as DNA, the CDR3 is TGCGCCAGCAGCTTGGGGACAGGGGGCAACATTCAGTACTTC.

The genes are TRBV30 and TRBJ2-1; 8 nucleotides align to TRBD1. Per the germline V gene, CDR1 is GTSNPN and CDR2 is SVGIG (reference sequence). After removal of 5 bases from V and 4 bases from J, the junction contained 10 bases not matched to a gene. The CDR3 extends over 15 amino acids. CDR3 in amino acids: CAWHYGDRLYNEQFF. The CDR3 DNA is TGTGCCTGGCATTATGGGGACAGGCTATACAATGAGCAGTTCTTC.

This chain uses TRBV5-6 with TRBJ1-2; tentatively, D is TRBD1 (6 bases). CDR1 is SGHDT and CDR2 is YYEEEE in the germline V gene. This CDR3 contains 12 residues. The V and J ends lost 5 bases and 7 bases respectively, with 12 bases between them. The CDR3 region has the DNA TGTGCCAGCAGTTCCGACAGGAGTGGCTACACCTTC. As protein: CASSSDRSGYTF.

This clone is a singleton in its sample. This chain's CDR3 is CASTGTRYEQYF. For the CDR3, the DNA is TGTGCCAGCACCGGGACTCGCTACGAGCAGTACTTC. The chain has TRBV18 and TRBJ2-7, with TRBD2 as a possible D gene (6 bases). Trimming shortened V by 8 bases and J by 3 bases, and 11 bases separated the two germline ends. Germline V gene lookup returns CDR1 KGHSH and CDR2 LQKENI. This CDR3 has 12 amino acids.

The chain has TRBV27 and TRBJ2-3, with a possible D match to TRBD1 (6 bases). The CDR3 consists of 19 residues. V was shortened by 1 base and J by 2 bases, with 22 bases between the two germline ends. CDR1 MNHEY and CDR2 SMNVEV come from the germline V gene (reference sequence). CDR3 sequence: CASSLFYSNLWDTTDTQYF. The CDR3 bases are TGTGCCAGCAGTTTATTTTACTCGAATCTATGGGACACCACAGATACGCAGTATTTT.

The chain employs TRBV5-1 and TRBJ2-7; 9 bases agree with TRBD2. The germline V gene has CDR1 SGHRS and CDR2 YFSETQ. The trim removed 2 bases at V and 1 base at J, leaving 4 bases unmatched. CDR3 length: 15 amino acids. CDR3 residues: CASSFGTSRSYEQYF. The CDR3 DNA sequence: TGCGCCAGCAGCTTCGGGACTAGCAGATCCTACGAGCAGTACTTC.

V gene TRBV13 combines with J gene TRBJ2-5; 9 bases align to TRBD2. With 2 bases clipped from V and 4 bases from J, the junction kept 8 bases outside the gene matches. Per germline, CDR1 PRHDT and CDR2 FYEKMQ (reference sequence). This CDR3 has 16 residues. The CDR3 bases are TGTGCCAGCAGCTTAAGGGCTAGCGGGGCCAGAGAGACCCAGTACTTC. Its protein product is CASSLRASGARETQYF.

The rearrangement uses TRBV20-1 and TRBJ2-7, with TRBD2 as a possible D gene (6 bases). Germline loops: CDR1 DFQATT, CDR2 SNEGSKA (reference sequence). Trimming pared 3 bases from V and 3 bases from J, leaving 12 bases between. The CDR3 has 13 residues. The DNA of the CDR3 is TGCAGTGCTAGTGAGACTAGAAACTACGAGCAGTACTTC. Translation gives CSASETRNYEQYF.